What follows are 27 T cell receptor beta chains derived from one specimen sequenced in a study of blood T cell repertoires in COVID-19. Libraries were prepared by immunoSEQ multiplex PCR; TCRdb keeps only in-frame clonotypes and omits some of them. Seen here are about 120,000 clones, 88% observed once, and the top ten hold less than 4%. The material sequenced was peripheral blood. The source of these receptors is a woman between 45 and 60 years old with acute or convalescent COVID-19.

This clone appeared a few times. Relative to the germline gene, one junction end is altered; a read error may explain this. The genes are TRBV7-2 and TRBJ2-7; 9 bases map to TRBD2. The CDR3 loop spans 13 amino acids. CDR1 is SGHTA, CDR2 FQGNSA, per germline. CDR3: CASSLAGAYEQYF. The CDR3 nucleotides are TGTGCCAGCAGTTTAGCGGGAGCCTACGAGCAGTACTTC.

V gene TRBV2 combines with J gene TRBJ1-2, with TRBD1 matching 7 bases. Germline CDR1 reads SNHLY; CDR2 reads FYNNEI. The CDR3 covers 14 residues. With 7 bases clipped from V and 1 base from J, the junction kept 6 bases outside the gene matches. CDR3 region: CASKEDRVNYGYTF. The CDR3 coding sequence is TGTGCCAGCAAAGAAGACAGGGTTAACTATGGCTACACCTTC.

This clone showed up just a few times. The rearrangement joins TRBV19 to TRBJ2-7; 9 nucleotides match TRBD2. With 6 bases clipped from V and 3 bases from J, the junction kept 6 bases outside the gene matches. CDR1 LNHDA and CDR2 SQIVND come from the germline V gene (reference sequence). The CDR3 covers 14 residues. This chain's CDR3 is CASSSAGGGYEQYF. CDR3 DNA: TGTGCCAGTAGCTCAGCGGGAGGAGGCTACGAGCAGTACTTC.

The V gene is TRBV10-2, the J gene TRBJ1-6; 10 nucleotides line up with TRBD1. CDR1 is WSHSY and CDR2 is SAAADI in the germline V gene. The CDR3 extends over 17 amino acids. V shed 2 bases, J shed 1 base, and the junction held 2 bases outside the gene matches. The CDR3 spells CASSERGQGSYNSPLHF. The CDR3 DNA follows: TGCGCCAGCAGTGAGAGGGGACAGGGGTCCTATAATTCACCCCTCCACTTT.

The chain couples TRBV11-2 to TRBJ2-7, with 9 positions matching TRBD1. This CDR3 comprises 16 residues. Germline CDR1 is SGHAT and CDR2 is FQNNGV. The junction had 10 bases not matched to a gene; V was cut back by 1 base and J by 6 bases. CDR3 sequence: CASSLVRGTGHAEQYF. CDR3 coding DNA: TGTGCCAGCAGCTTAGTTAGGGGGACAGGGCATGCCGAGCAGTACTTC. The variable domain in full, with the rest retrieved from reference TRBV11-2 and TRBJ2-7, is EAGVAQSPRYKIIEKRQSVAFWCNPISGHATLYWYQQILGQGPKLLIQFQNNGVVDDSQLPKDRFSAERLKGVDSTLKIQPAKLEDSAVYLCASSLVRGTGHAEQYFGPGTRLTVT.

The chain is built from TRBV18 and TRBJ2-6; possible D gene TRBD1, 6 bases. Per the germline V gene, CDR1 is KGHSH and CDR2 is LQKENI. Trimming removed 8 bases from V and 4 bases from J, with 18 bases in between. This CDR3 spans 16 amino acids. CDR3 sequence: CASQQGVSAGANVLTF. As DNA, the CDR3 is TGTGCCAGCCAACAGGGAGTCTCGGCGGGGGCCAACGTCCTGACTTTC.

The chain couples TRBV6-5 to TRBJ2-7, with 9 bases identical to TRBD2. V shed 6 bases and J 3 bases; nucleotides not matched to a gene: 9. The CDR3 loop spans 15 amino acids. CDR1 and CDR2 (germline): MNHEY, SVGAGI. The CDR3 DNA is TGTGCCAGCAGCCCCAGGGGTAGCGGGAGCTACGAGCAGTACTTC. This translates into CASSPRGSGSYEQYF.

CDR3 in amino acids: CASHLRRAAYEQYF. The CDR3 nucleotides are TGTGCCAGCCACTTGAGGAGGGCGGCCTACGAGCAGTACTTC. This rearrangement joins TRBV28 to TRBJ2-7; D possibly corresponds to TRBD2 (6 bases). This CDR3 spans 14 amino acids. V dropped 8 bases and J dropped 2 bases, with 16 bases sitting between them. Germline loops: CDR1 MDHEN, CDR2 SYDVKM.

The chain joins TRBV11-2 to TRBJ2-1; TRBD2 agrees at 7 bases. Germline-derived CDR1 and CDR2 are SGHAT and FQNNGV. The CDR3 contains 18 residues. Trimming removed 5 bases from V and 4 bases from J; junction bases left unmatched: 17. This CDR3 is CASSPRFEDPGGYNEQFF. DNA of the CDR3: TGTGCCAGCAGCCCCCGGTTTGAGGACCCGGGGGGATACAATGAGCAGTTCTTC.

In this sample, this clone turned up once. The chain links TRBV28 to TRBJ1-4, with D possibly TRBD1 on 6 matching bases. Trimming took 7 bases from V and 5 from J, leaving 20 bases between them. The CDR3 contains 16 residues. CDR1 MDHEN and CDR2 SYDVKM come from the germline V gene. The CDR3 loop reads CASTSPWTAPNEKLFF. CDR3 in DNA: TGTGCCAGCACCTCCCCCTGGACAGCCCCAAATGAAAAACTGTTTTTT.

The rearrangement joins TRBV14 to TRBJ2-7; 9 nucleotides align to TRBD1. The CDR3 loop spans 14 amino acids. Looked up from germline, CDR1 is SGHDN and CDR2 is FVKESK. The J segment lost 5 bases and the V segment lost 4 bases, leaving 6 bases of the junction unmatched. DNA of the CDR3: TGTGCCAGCAGCCGCCGGGACAGGGTCCACGAGCAGTACTTC. Protein: CASSRRDRVHEQYF.

The sample holds a few counts of this clone. The chain recombines TRBV3-1 (or the pseudogene TRBV3-2) with TRBJ2-1, with D hard to call. The length of the CDR3 is 13 residues. Germline-derived CDR1 and CDR2 are LGHDT and YNNKEL (reference sequence). With 6 bases removed from V and 3 bases from J, the gap between germline ends came to 9 bases. The CDR3 DNA sequence: TGTGCCAGCAGTCCCTACGACTACAATGAGCAGTTCTTC. Translated: CASSPYDYNEQFF.

The V call is TRBV14, the J call TRBJ2-1; D is unresolved. This CDR3 spans 14 amino acids. Germline V gives CDR1 SGHDN, CDR2 FVKESK. V shed 3 bases and J shed 6 bases, with 12 bases lying between them. CDR3 in DNA: TGTGCCAGCAGCCATCTCCCCTTGGCCAATGAGCAGTTCTTC. Its translation is CASSHLPLANEQFF.

V and J are TRBV25-1 and TRBJ2-2; 9 bases line up with TRBD2. V gave up 1 base and J gave up 1 base; unmatched junction bases: 7. Germline V gene lookup returns CDR1 MGHDK and CDR2 SYGVNS. This CDR3 is built from 18 residues. This chain's CDR3 is CASSESRGRALNTGELFF. CDR3 in DNA: TGTGCCAGCAGTGAATCTCGCGGGAGGGCACTGAACACCGGGGAGCTGTTTTTT.

The rearrangement joins TRBV18 to TRBJ2-7; 8 bases are a match to TRBD2. The germline V gene encodes CDR1 KGHSH and CDR2 LQKENI. V trimming: 4 bases; J trimming: 9 bases; junction bases outside the gene matches: 14. The CDR3 is 15 residues long. The CDR3 is CASSQETSDHLGQYF. CDR3 sequence (DNA): TGTGCCAGCTCACAGGAGACTAGCGATCATTTAGGGCAGTACTTC.

This clone is a singleton in its sample. V gene TRBV9 combines with J gene TRBJ2-7, with a tentative D call TRBD2 (6 bases). The CDR3 is 13 residues long. Trimming shortened V by 3 bases and J by 3 bases, and 10 bases separated the two germline ends. Germline V lookup: CDR1 SGDLS, CDR2 YYNGEE. The DNA of the CDR3 is TGTGCCAGCAGCGCGGGAGACCTCTACGAGCAGTACTTC. It is translated as CASSAGDLYEQYF.

The rearrangement uses TRBV2 and TRBJ2-7, with D perhaps TRBD1 (5 bases). The CDR3 sequence is 14 residues long. Trimming shortened V by 5 bases and J by 0 bases, and 11 bases separated the two germline ends. Looked up from germline, CDR1 is SNHLY and CDR2 is FYNNEI. This CDR3 is CASSSTESSYEQYF. As DNA, the CDR3 is TGTGCCAGCAGTTCGACAGAGAGCTCCTACGAGCAGTACTTC.

The chain joins TRBV28 to TRBJ2-5; 9 positions match TRBD1. CDR1 MDHEN and CDR2 SYDVKM come from the germline V gene. The J segment lost 2 bases and the V segment lost 6 bases, leaving 13 bases of the junction unmatched. The CDR3 has 17 residues. In nucleotides, the CDR3 is TGTGCCAGCAGAGACCTTTCGGGACAGGGTAAACAAGAGACCCAGTACTTC. Translation: CASRDLSGQGKQETQYF.

V and J are TRBV19 and TRBJ2-1; 12 positions agree with TRBD2. The CDR3 runs to 14 residues. After removal of 11 bases from V and 6 bases from J, the junction contained 8 bases not matched to a gene. In germline, CDR1 is LNHDA, CDR2 SQIVND (reference sequence). The CDR3 DNA is TGTGCCTCAGGACTAGCGGGATATGGCAATGAGCAGTTCTTC. Translated: CASGLAGYGNEQFF.

The gene calls are TRBV6-1 and TRBJ1-2; TRBD1 matches at 8 bases. With V trimmed by 3 bases and J by 4 bases, 7 bases remained unmatched. CDR3 length equals 15 residues. The V gene's germline CDR1 is MNHNS and CDR2 SASEGT. The CDR3 DNA is TGTGCCAGCAGTGACGATAGGACAGGGTCCTATGGCTACACCTTC. Translated, it gives CASSDDRTGSYGYTF.

This clone has a count of ten or more. The chain links TRBV6-5 to TRBJ1-5; D is unclear. The CDR3 runs 15 residues. Trimming pared 7 bases from V and 2 bases from J, leaving 15 bases between. CDR1 MNHEY and CDR2 SVGAGI come from the germline V gene. The CDR3 coding sequence is TGTGCCAGCACCCTAGATACATACCGCAATCAGCCCCAGCATTTT. As protein: CASTLDTYRNQPQHF.

V gene TRBV18 combines with J gene TRBJ2-2; perhaps TRBD2 as D (5 bases). The germline V gene encodes CDR1 KGHSH and CDR2 LQKENI. The CDR3 covers 13 residues. Trimming removed 5 bases from V and 7 bases from J, with 11 bases in between. The CDR3 region is CASSSDYGGELFF. CDR3 DNA sequence: TGTGCCAGCTCATCAGACTACGGCGGGGAGCTGTTTTTT. The full variable domain, completed using reference TRBV18 and TRBJ2-2, is NAGVMQNPRHLVRRRGQEARLRCSPMKGHSHVYWYRQLPEEGLKFMVYLQKENIIDESGMPKERFSAEFPKEGPSILRIQQVVRGDSAAYFCASSSDYGGELFFGEGSRLTVL.

This chain connects TRBV7-6 to TRBJ1-3; no firm D call. The germline gives CDR1 SGHVS, CDR2 FNYEAQ. Trimming cost V 1 base and J 0 bases, with 7 bases left between them. The CDR3 is made up of 15 amino acids. The CDR3 is CASSLGASSGNTIYF. The CDR3 DNA sequence: TGTGCCAGCAGCTTAGGGGCCAGCTCTGGAAACACCATATATTTT.

The rearrangement uses TRBV30 and TRBJ2-7; TRBD1 is a possible D gene (6 bases). CDR1 is GTSNPN, CDR2 SVGIG, per germline (reference sequence). This CDR3 contains 15 residues. V was clipped by 0 bases and J by 0 bases, with 12 bases between them. The CDR3 coding sequence is TGTGCCTGGAGTGTAAGGGGGTTAAGCTCCTACGAGCAGTACTTC. The encoded protein is CAWSVRGLSSYEQYF.

The rearrangement uses TRBV6-1 and TRBJ2-3; 11 bases fit TRBD1. In germline, CDR1 is MNHNS, CDR2 SASEGT. The CDR3 loop spans 16 amino acids. Unmatched junction bases numbered 6, after V lost 4 bases and J lost 3 bases. As DNA, the CDR3 is TGTGCCAGCAGTGCCGGACAGGGGGCGGCAACAGATACGCAGTATTTT. Its protein product is CASSAGQGAATDTQYF.

The chain is built from TRBV12-3 or TRBV12-4 and TRBJ2-2, with a possible D match to TRBD1 (5 bases). V lost 6 bases to trimming and J lost 5 bases, with 7 bases between them. The CDR3 contains 12 residues. The CDR3 region is CASSQGTGELFF. DNA for the CDR3: TGTGCCAGCAGCCAGGGAACCGGGGAGCTGTTTTTT.

The rearrangement links TRBV3-1 (or the pseudogene TRBV3-2) to TRBJ1-6; TRBD1 is a possible D gene (6 bases). Trimming left V 6 bases short and J 0 bases short, with 6 bases between. The CDR3 length is 14 residues. Germline lookup yields CDR1 LGHDT and CDR2 YNNKEL (reference sequence). CDR3 in amino acids: CASRGHSYNSPLHF. As DNA, the CDR3 is TGTGCCAGCAGGGGACACTCCTATAATTCACCCCTCCACTTT.